These T cell receptor beta chains were read from a single sample in a study of T cell responses to AZD1222 COVID-19 vaccine. Repertoires were generated with immunoSEQ multiplex PCR, while TCRdb's copy carries only in-frame clones and drops some. The sample has more than 95,000 clones; approximately 90% are singletons. The material sequenced was peripheral blood, taken on day 0 of MenACWY control vaccination. The receptor source for this set is an adult in good health. Both conserved end residues are part of each CDR3.

CDR3 length,V gene,J gene,CDR3 protein
13,TRBV30,TRBJ1-6,CAWRGSHNSPLHF
14,TRBV7-9,TRBJ2-7,CASSLVSGTYEQYF
15,TRBV5-1,TRBJ2-7,CASSFGGSGTYEQYF
16,TRBV5-1,TRBJ2-3,CASSLAQRGSTDTQYF
13,TRBV5-5,TRBJ2-1,CASSFFSYNEQFF
15,TRBV3-1/TRBV3-2,TRBJ1-5,CASSQGGQPNQPQHF
14,TRBV5-1,TRBJ2-3,CASSPRGDADTQYF
12,TRBV7-9,TRBJ2-1,CASSQLSNEQFF
14,TRBV19,TRBJ1-3,CASSNRVTGNTIYF
15,TRBV6-4,TRBJ2-1,CASRPKREGLPEQFF
17,TRBV7-9,TRBJ2-3,CASSPPVGRGQLDTQYF
17,TRBV7-2,TRBJ2-5,CASSLMPSGISRETQYF
13,TRBV5-1,TRBJ2-3,CASGTGWPDTQYF
16,TRBV25-1,TRBJ1-1,CASSVGQGNGNTEAFF
12,TRBV5-1,TRBJ2-7,CASSLGGFEQYF
14,TRBV27,TRBJ2-1,CASAHRQTYNEQFF
13,TRBV7-9,TRBJ2-5,CASQLTVQETQYF
17,TRBV24-1,TRBJ2-2,CATSRLAGGTNTGELFF
17,TRBV7-8,TRBJ2-6,CASSFYPDLSGANVLTF
19,TRBV27,TRBJ2-1,CASSVRTGPIRSSYNEQFF
17,TRBV4-2,TRBJ2-7,CASSQISGTGLSYEQYF
14,TRBV25-1,TRBJ2-5,CASDPADRAETQYF
14,TRBV27,TRBJ2-1,CASSLGGQYNEQFF
13,TRBV30,TRBJ2-7,CAFSGTGVDEQYF
16,TRBV3-1/TRBV3-2,TRBJ2-6,CASSQGTVSGANVLTF
16,TRBV5-5,TRBJ1-3,CASSLAVTSSGNTIYF
12,TRBV12-3/TRBV12-4,TRBJ1-3,CASSLGGYTIYF
15,TRBV6-4,TRBJ2-1,CASSDGFGGNNEQFF
13,TRBV30,TRBJ2-5,CAWSPGTTETQYF
15,TRBV5-6,TRBJ1-1,CASSLAGQLYTEAFF
14,TRBV6-5,TRBJ1-5,CASSYAGFNQPQHF
15,TRBV5-4,TRBJ2-1,CASSPITALRNEQFF
15,TRBV3-1/TRBV3-2,TRBJ2-1,CASSPEGGRRDEQFF
18,TRBV7-6,TRBJ2-7,CASSSVPQAGVYSSEQYF
17,TRBV3-1/TRBV3-2,TRBJ2-1,CASSQTLKREGRNEQFF
16,TRBV5-1,TRBJ1-4,CASSLGPGATNEKLFF
15,TRBV2,TRBJ1-3,CASVDRPGLGNTIYF
13,TRBV28,TRBJ1-1,CASGVFVSTEAFF
13,TRBV19,TRBJ2-1,CASSIALNNEQFF
15,TRBV3-1/TRBV3-2,TRBJ1-4,CASSQGAQGREKLFF
16,TRBV6-5,TRBJ2-3,CASSYSGLAATDTQYF
15,TRBV5-1,TRBJ2-1,CASSFGLAAYNEQFF
14,TRBV5-4,TRBJ1-3,CASSLGVSGNTIYF
15,TRBV14,TRBJ1-2,CASSQETGSGYGYTF
15,TRBV5-4,TRBJ2-4,CASSLAGDRRDIQYF
15,TRBV6-5,TRBJ1-1,CASSYQGAMNTEAFF
14,TRBV6-5,TRBJ2-1,CASSNSGNPNEQFF
14,TRBV5-6,TRBJ1-1,CASSPQSLNTEAFF
16,TRBV9,TRBJ2-3,CASSPRRGVSTDTQYF